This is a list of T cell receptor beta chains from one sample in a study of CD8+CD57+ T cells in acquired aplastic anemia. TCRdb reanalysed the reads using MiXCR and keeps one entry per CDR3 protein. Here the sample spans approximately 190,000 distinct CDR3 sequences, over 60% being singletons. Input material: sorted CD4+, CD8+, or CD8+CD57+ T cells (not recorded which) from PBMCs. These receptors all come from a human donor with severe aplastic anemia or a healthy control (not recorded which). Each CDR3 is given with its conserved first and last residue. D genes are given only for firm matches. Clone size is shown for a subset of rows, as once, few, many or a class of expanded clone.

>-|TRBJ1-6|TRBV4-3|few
CASSQERASNSPLHF
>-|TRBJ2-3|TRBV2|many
CASSGAADTQYF
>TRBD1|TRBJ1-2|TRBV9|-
CASSGWTGVYGYTF
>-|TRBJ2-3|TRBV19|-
CASSIEHPPDTQYF
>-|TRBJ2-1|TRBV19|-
CASSEAYNEQFF
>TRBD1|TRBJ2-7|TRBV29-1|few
CSVGPRTGDEQYF
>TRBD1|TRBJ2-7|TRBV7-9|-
CASSHLGQGARYEQYF
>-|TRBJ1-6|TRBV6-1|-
CASGEAGVSSPLHF
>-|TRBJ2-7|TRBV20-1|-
CSARVLAHEQYF
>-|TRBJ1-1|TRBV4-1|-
CASSQNNEAFF
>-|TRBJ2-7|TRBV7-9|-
CASSTPTVSYEQYF
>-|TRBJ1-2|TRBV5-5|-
CASSLGGELNYGYTF
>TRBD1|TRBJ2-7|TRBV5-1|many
CASSSIGDRTYYEQYF
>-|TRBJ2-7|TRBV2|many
CASSSYEQYF
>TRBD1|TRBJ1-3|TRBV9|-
CVSSGWTGGKNTIYF
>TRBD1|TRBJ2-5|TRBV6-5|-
CASSYTPGQGWTQYF
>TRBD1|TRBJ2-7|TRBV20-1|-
CSASDRGSGEQYF
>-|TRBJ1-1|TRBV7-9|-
CASSYGVAEAFF
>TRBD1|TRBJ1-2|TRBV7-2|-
CASSFPTGTYGYTF
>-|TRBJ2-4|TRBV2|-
CASLVGSEGNIQYF